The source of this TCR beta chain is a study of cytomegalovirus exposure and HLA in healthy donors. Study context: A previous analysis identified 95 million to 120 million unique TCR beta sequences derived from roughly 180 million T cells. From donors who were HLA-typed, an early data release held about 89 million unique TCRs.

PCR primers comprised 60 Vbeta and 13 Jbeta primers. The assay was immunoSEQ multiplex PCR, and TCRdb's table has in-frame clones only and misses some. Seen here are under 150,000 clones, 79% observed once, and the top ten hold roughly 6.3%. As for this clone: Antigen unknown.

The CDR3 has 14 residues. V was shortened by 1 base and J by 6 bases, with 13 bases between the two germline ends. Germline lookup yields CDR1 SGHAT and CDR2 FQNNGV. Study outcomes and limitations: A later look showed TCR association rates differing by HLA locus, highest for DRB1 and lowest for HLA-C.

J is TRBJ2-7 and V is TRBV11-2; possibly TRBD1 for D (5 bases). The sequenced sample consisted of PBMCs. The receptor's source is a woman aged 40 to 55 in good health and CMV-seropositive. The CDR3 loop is CASSLGLGASEQYF. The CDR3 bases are TGTGCCAGCAGCTTAGGGTTAGGGGCTAGCGAGCAGTACTTC.